This TCR beta chain was captured by sequencing in a study of T-cell reconstitution after alpha-beta-depleted transplantation in children. Whole-study results and caveats: Expanded graft clones numbering several hundred reportedly gave rise to alpha-beta T cells about two months after transplant.

The V end was cut by 0 bases, the J end by 8 bases, with 10 bases between. In germline, CDR1 is SQVTM, CDR2 ANQGSEA. CDR3 length: 12 residues. This clonotype was detected only a few times. Its antigen is currently unknown. Unique molecular identifiers tagged the TCRbeta library. TCRdb processed the PCR reads anew with MiXCR; each CDR3 protein has one entry. Of 500,000 to 650,000 distinct CDR3 sequences listed, about 10% are singletons. The receptor was derived from a female patient aged 2-15 years who had a stem cell transplant for aplastic anemia, so the T cells may come from the graft donor. The rearrangement links TRBV29-1 to TRBJ1-2, with D perhaps TRBD1 (5 bases). The sample here was PBMCs, mostly from graft donor cells, taken 180 days after TCRalphabeta/CD19-depleted stem cell transplant. The CDR3 here is CSVEDTGKGYTF. CDR3 coding DNA: TGCAGCGTTGAAGATACAGGAAAGGGCTACACCTTC. Filled out from reference TRBV29-1 and TRBJ1-2, the complete variable domain reads SAVISQKPSRDICQRGTSLTIQCQVDSQVTMMFWYRQQPGQSLTLIATANQGSEATYESGFVIDKFPISRPNLTFSTLTVSNMSPEDSSIYLCSVEDTGKGYTFGSGTRLTVV.